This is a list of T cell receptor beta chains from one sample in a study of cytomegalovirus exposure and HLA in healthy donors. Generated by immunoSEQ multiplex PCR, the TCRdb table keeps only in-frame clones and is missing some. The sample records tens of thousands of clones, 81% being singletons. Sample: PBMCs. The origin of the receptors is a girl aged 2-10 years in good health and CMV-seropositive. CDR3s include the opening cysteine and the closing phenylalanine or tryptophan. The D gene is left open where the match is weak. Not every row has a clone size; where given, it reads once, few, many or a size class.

CDR3 DNA: TGTGCCAGCAGTCCCCCTCGAGCGGGAGGGCCCTATATCAGAAATGAGCAGTTCTTC
CDR3 protein: CASSPPRAGGPYIRNEQFF
V gene: TRBV28
D gene: TRBD2
clone size: -
J gene: TRBJ2-1

CDR3 DNA: TGCGCCAGCAGCTTTGTCATGGACGGGGGCTACGAGCAGTACTTC
CDR3 protein: CASSFVMDGGYEQYF
V gene: TRBV5-1
D gene: -
clone size: -
J gene: TRBJ2-7

CDR3 DNA: TGTGCCAGCAGTTTGGGGACAGGGAGGCGAAACACCATATATTTT
CDR3 protein: CASSLGTGRRNTIYF
V gene: TRBV28
D gene: TRBD1
clone size: -
J gene: TRBJ1-3

CDR3 DNA: TGTGCCAGCAGTTTGCCCCAGCGGGGCTTGCCCTACGAGCAGTACTTC
CDR3 protein: CASSLPQRGLPYEQYF
V gene: TRBV28
D gene: TRBD2
clone size: once
J gene: TRBJ2-7

CDR3 DNA: TGTGCCAGCAGTTCCCTAGGGGCGGGAGGGCCTTTTTTTAGGTACGAGCAGTACTTC
CDR3 protein: CASSSLGAGGPFFRYEQYF
V gene: TRBV28
D gene: TRBD2
clone size: once
J gene: TRBJ2-7

CDR3 DNA: TGTGCCAGCTTCGGTGGGGGGTCTGGAAACACCATATATTTT
CDR3 protein: CASFGGGSGNTIYF
V gene: TRBV28
D gene: -
clone size: -
J gene: TRBJ1-3

CDR3 DNA: TGTGCCAGTAGTATAGCCGGCGGGTCTTACAATGAGCAGTTCTTC
CDR3 protein: CASSIAGGSYNEQFF
V gene: TRBV19
D gene: -
clone size: -
J gene: TRBJ2-1

CDR3 DNA: TGTGCCAGCAGCTTATATGGGACAGGGGGCGTGGGGAGACAGCCCCAGCATTTT
CDR3 protein: CASSLYGTGGVGRQPQHF
V gene: TRBV7-2
D gene: TRBD1
clone size: -
J gene: TRBJ1-5

CDR3 DNA: TGTGCCAGCAGCCGAAGCGGGAGTAGGTACGAGCAGTACTTC
CDR3 protein: CASSRSGSRYEQYF
V gene: TRBV27
D gene: TRBD2
clone size: -
J gene: TRBJ2-7

CDR3 DNA: TGTGCCAGCAGCGTAACACTAGCGGGAGTTGACACCGGGGAGCTGTTTTTT
CDR3 protein: CASSVTLAGVDTGELFF
V gene: TRBV2
D gene: TRBD2
clone size: -
J gene: TRBJ2-2

CDR3 DNA: TGTGCCAGCAGGTTGACAGGGGCCCATCAGCCCCAGCATTTT
CDR3 protein: CASRLTGAHQPQHF
V gene: TRBV27
D gene: TRBD1
clone size: -
J gene: TRBJ1-5

CDR3 DNA: TGTGCCAGCAGTTTTTGGGCGGGCCTCTCCTACAATGAGCAGTTCTTC
CDR3 protein: CASSFWAGLSYNEQFF
V gene: TRBV28
D gene: -
clone size: -
J gene: TRBJ2-1

CDR3 DNA: TGTGCCAGTAGGCCGACAGGGAGTGGCGGCTACACCTTC
CDR3 protein: CASRPTGSGGYTF
V gene: TRBV19
D gene: TRBD1
clone size: -
J gene: TRBJ1-2

CDR3 DNA: TGTGCCAGCAAGCCCTCCCCGGGGGGCTCCTACGAGCAGTACTTC
CDR3 protein: CASKPSPGGSYEQYF
V gene: TRBV28
D gene: TRBD2
clone size: -
J gene: TRBJ2-7

CDR3 DNA: TGCGCCAGCAGCTTGGCCTACGGGGGGAATAGAACTGAAGCTTTCTTT
CDR3 protein: CASSLAYGGNRTEAFF
V gene: TRBV5-1
D gene: -
clone size: -
J gene: TRBJ1-1

CDR3 DNA: TGTGCCTGGAGTGAAGGACAGGCAAAGCCTGAGCAGTTCTTC
CDR3 protein: CAWSEGQAKPEQFF
V gene: TRBV30
D gene: TRBD1
clone size: -
J gene: TRBJ2-1

CDR3 DNA: TGTGCCAGTAGTGACTCCGGGACATCTGGGTACACCATATATTTT
CDR3 protein: CASSDSGTSGYTIYF
V gene: TRBV19
D gene: -
clone size: -
J gene: TRBJ1-3

CDR3 DNA: TGTGCCACCTGCGGGCCAGGGAACACTGAAGCTTTCTTT
CDR3 protein: CATCGPGNTEAFF
V gene: TRBV28
D gene: -
clone size: -
J gene: TRBJ1-1

CDR3 DNA: TGTGCCAGCAGTTTTAGCGGGAGGGAAACTAATGAGCAGTTCTTC
CDR3 protein: CASSFSGRETNEQFF
V gene: TRBV7-2
D gene: TRBD2
clone size: -
J gene: TRBJ2-1

CDR3 DNA: TGTGCCAGCAGCTCCGAGGGTAGCAATCAGCCCCAGCATTTT
CDR3 protein: CASSSEGSNQPQHF
V gene: TRBV7-9
D gene: -
clone size: -
J gene: TRBJ1-5

CDR3 DNA: TGCGCCAGCAGCCAAGTAGCTAGCGGGAGAGGATATGAGCAGTTCTTC
CDR3 protein: CASSQVASGRGYEQFF
V gene: TRBV4-3
D gene: TRBD2
clone size: -
J gene: TRBJ2-1

CDR3 DNA: TGTGCCAGCAGCTTATCGGGACAGGGCAATCAGCCCCAGCATTTT
CDR3 protein: CASSLSGQGNQPQHF
V gene: TRBV7-3
D gene: TRBD1
clone size: -
J gene: TRBJ1-5

CDR3 DNA: TGTGCCTTAAGGCCGGGACAGCCTAATGAAAAACTGTTTTTT
CDR3 protein: CALRPGQPNEKLFF
V gene: TRBV30
D gene: TRBD1
clone size: few
J gene: TRBJ1-4

CDR3 DNA: TGCAGCGTGGAGGGGATTTCCGGACAGGGACCCTACGAGCAGTACTTC
CDR3 protein: CSVEGISGQGPYEQYF
V gene: TRBV29-1
D gene: TRBD1
clone size: -
J gene: TRBJ2-7

CDR3 DNA: TGTGCCTGGAGTGATCTATGGGGGCCACACACTGAAGCTTTCTTT
CDR3 protein: CAWSDLWGPHTEAFF
V gene: TRBV30
D gene: -
clone size: -
J gene: TRBJ1-1

CDR3 DNA: TGCGCCAGCAGCTTGGCAAACTATGGCTACACCTTC
CDR3 protein: CASSLANYGYTF
V gene: TRBV5-1
D gene: -
clone size: -
J gene: TRBJ1-2

CDR3 DNA: TGTGCCAGCGCCGCAACCCGGTACGAGCAGTACTTC
CDR3 protein: CASAATRYEQYF
V gene: TRBV27
D gene: -
clone size: -
J gene: TRBJ2-7

CDR3 DNA: TGTGCCAGCAGTTTTCGTTTCGGGACTAGCGGGAGGGAGGAGCAGTTCTTC
CDR3 protein: CASSFRFGTSGREEQFF
V gene: TRBV28
D gene: TRBD2
clone size: -
J gene: TRBJ2-1

CDR3 DNA: TGTGCCAGCAGTTTCCGACAGGGGGTCAATGAAAAACTGTTTTTT
CDR3 protein: CASSFRQGVNEKLFF
V gene: TRBV27
D gene: TRBD1
clone size: -
J gene: TRBJ1-4

CDR3 DNA: TGCGCCAGCAGCTCGGGACAGAAGCACTCTGGAAACACCATATATTTT
CDR3 protein: CASSSGQKHSGNTIYF
V gene: TRBV5-1
D gene: TRBD1
clone size: -
J gene: TRBJ1-3

CDR3 DNA: TGTGCTAGCAGCCCGGAACGCACTAGGGTTACAACAGATACGCAGTATTTT
CDR3 protein: CASSPERTRVTTDTQYF
V gene: TRBV7-7
D gene: -
clone size: -
J gene: TRBJ2-3

CDR3 DNA: TGTGCCAGCGGGTACAGCTACGAGCAGTACTTC
CDR3 protein: CASGYSYEQYF
V gene: TRBV6-5
D gene: -
clone size: -
J gene: TRBJ2-7

CDR3 DNA: TGTGCCAGCAGCTCAACCGGGAGCAACAATGAGCAGTTCTTC
CDR3 protein: CASSSTGSNNEQFF
V gene: TRBV13
D gene: -
clone size: -
J gene: TRBJ2-1

CDR3 DNA: TGTGCCAGCAGCTTAGGGGACAGGGATGTGGAGACCCAGTACTTC
CDR3 protein: CASSLGDRDVETQYF
V gene: TRBV7-2
D gene: TRBD1
clone size: -
J gene: TRBJ2-5

CDR3 DNA: TGCAGCGTTGAAGAGGGAGGACCAAACATTCAGTACTTC
CDR3 protein: CSVEEGGPNIQYF
V gene: TRBV29-1
D gene: -
clone size: once
J gene: TRBJ2-4

CDR3 DNA: TGCGCCAGCAGCCAAGAGGAAGACAGGTTTTACTATGGCTACACCTTC
CDR3 protein: CASSQEEDRFYYGYTF
V gene: TRBV4-3
D gene: -
clone size: -
J gene: TRBJ1-2

CDR3 DNA: TGTGCCTATGACAGCCGATCTGAAGCTTTCTTT
CDR3 protein: CAYDSRSEAFF
V gene: TRBV30
D gene: -
clone size: -
J gene: TRBJ1-1

CDR3 DNA: TGTGCCAGCAGTTTAAGGTGGAGCGGGAGGAGGGCAGATACGCAGTATTTT
CDR3 protein: CASSLRWSGRRADTQYF
V gene: TRBV28
D gene: TRBD2
clone size: few
J gene: TRBJ2-3

CDR3 DNA: TGTGCCAGCAGCGACAGGGTTGACTATGGCTACACCTTC
CDR3 protein: CASSDRVDYGYTF
V gene: TRBV27
D gene: TRBD1
clone size: -
J gene: TRBJ1-2

CDR3 DNA: TGTGCCAGCAGACTAGGGCAGGCGTACACTGAAGCTTTCTTT
CDR3 protein: CASRLGQAYTEAFF
V gene: TRBV5-6
D gene: -
clone size: few
J gene: TRBJ1-1